The 3 T cell receptor beta chains below all came from one sample that was sequenced in a study of CD8 T cells in ankylosing spondylitis. In TCRdb, the 5' RACE reads were re-called with MiXCR into one record per CDR3 protein. Of a few hundred thousand distinct CDR3 sequences in the sample, about a sixth were seen once. The specimen was blood, either unsorted or a sorted T cell fraction (not recorded which). Receptor source: a male donor with ankylosing spondylitis or in good health (not recorded which).

This clonotype was counted between two and nine times. V gene TRBV27 combines with J gene TRBJ1-5, with a possible D match to TRBD1 (5 bases). This CDR3 comprises 15 residues. The V and J ends lost 2 bases and 2 bases respectively, with 10 bases between them. Germline-derived CDR1 and CDR2 are MNHEY and SMNVEV (reference sequence). The CDR3 DNA reads TGTGCCAGCAGTTTACACGGGGCCGGCAATCAGCCCCAGCATTTT. Amino acid sequence: CASSLHGAGNQPQHF.

This rearrangement joins TRBV27 to TRBJ1-5; D not certain. The CDR3 runs 14 residues. CDR1 and CDR2 from the germline V gene are MNHEY and SMNVEV (reference sequence). Trimming shortened V by 0 bases and J by 6 bases, and 9 bases separated the two germline ends. The CDR3 coding sequence is TGTGCCAGCAGTTTATCGGGGTACGGTCAGCCCCAGCATTTT. Its protein product is CASSLSGYGQPQHF.

The table lists this clonotype with many counts. This rearrangement joins TRBV7-9 to TRBJ1-2, with 9 bases lining up with TRBD1. Looked up from germline, CDR1 is SEHNR and CDR2 is FQNEAQ (reference sequence). The V and J ends lost 4 bases and 2 bases, in that order; junction bases with no gene match: 11. The CDR3 length is 17 residues. The CDR3: CASSSTGTGLLNYGYTF. DNA for the CDR3: TGTGCCAGCAGCTCGACCGGGACAGGGCTTTTAAACTATGGCTACACCTTC.